This is a list of T cell receptor beta chains from one sample in a study of blood T cell repertoires in COVID-19. Profiling relied on immunoSEQ multiplex PCR, and the TCRdb table lists in-frame clones only, not all of them. The sample records 70,000 to 95,000 clones, almost 90% being singletons. Sample: peripheral blood. The receptors originated from a human donor with active COVID-19. The donor label of this sample is uncertain. CDR3s leave out the opening cysteine and the closing phenylalanine or tryptophan. The order of the fields is V gene, J gene, D gene, CDR3 protein. D genes are given only for firm matches.

V: TRBV19
J: TRBJ1-2
D: .
CDR3: ASSINGGKGYT

V: TRBV6-4
J: TRBJ2-1
D: TRBD1
CDR3: ASSDVPFGTGSYNEQF

V: TRBV10-3
J: TRBJ2-1
D: .
CDR3: AISDAGQGFEQF

V: TRBV2
J: TRBJ2-7
D: TRBD1
CDR3: ASSYGMTGGNEQY

V: TRBV4-3
J: TRBJ2-2
D: .
CDR3: ASSQDLVGGAGGELF

V: TRBV29-1
J: TRBJ2-7
D: .
CDR3: SAYSGGEQY

V: TRBV28
J: TRBJ2-2
D: TRBD2
CDR3: ASSLRGGPTGELF

V: TRBV2
J: TRBJ2-2
D: TRBD2
CDR3: ARESGTSGGQNTGELF

V: TRBV7-9
J: TRBJ2-5
D: .
CDR3: ASSSGQETQY

V: TRBV4-3
J: TRBJ1-6
D: .
CDR3: ASSQDGRNSLLH

V: TRBV7-9
J: TRBJ1-2
D: TRBD1
CDR3: ASSLTTGNYGYT

V: TRBV18
J: TRBJ1-4
D: .
CDR3: ASSPADNATNEKLF